This record covers a single TCR beta chain. Data came from immunoSEQ multiplex PCR; TCRdb stores just in-frame clones and leaves some out. The sample lists about 23,000 clones, around 96% seen once, with roughly 16% in the top ten. This sample was taken from a study of preoperative IRX-2 immunotherapy in early breast cancer. Described treatment: preoperative locoregional IRX-2 cytokine immunotherapy. Preoperative locoregional IRX-2 cytokine immunotherapy was tested in the phase Ib source study. Sequencing used tumor tissue, obtained after IRX-2 immunotherapy. The receptor comes from a human donor with breast cancer.

CDR3 nucleotide sequence: TGTGCCAGCAGCCGAGACAGGGGGCAGAACTATGGCTACACCTTC. This encodes CASSRDRGQNYGYTF. This chain uses TRBV7-9 with TRBJ1-2; 10 bases align to TRBD1. Losses at the gene ends were 5 bases for V and 2 bases for J; bases not matched to a gene: 5. Germline V lookup: CDR1 SEHNR, CDR2 FQNEAQ (reference sequence). The length of the CDR3 is 15 residues.